This entry lists 13 T cell receptor beta chains sequenced from one sample in a study of response to subunit inactivated influenza vaccine. TCRdb re-called the RT-PCR reads through MiXCR, storing one row per CDR3 protein. Of 530,000 or so distinct CDR3 sequences listed, approximately 12% are singletons. Sequencing used PBMCs from blood, obtained on the day of vaccination. These receptor sequences come from a man between 50 and 59 years old who received an inactivated influenza vaccine.

The gene calls are TRBV5-5 and TRBJ2-3; D uncertain. Germline V lookup: CDR1 SGHKS, CDR2 YYEKEE (reference sequence). Between the trimmed V and J ends, which lost 4 bases and 4 bases, there was a span of 10 bases. The CDR3 is made up of 13 amino acids. DNA of the CDR3: TGTGCCAGCAGCCGCGCCGGGTCAGATACGCAGTATTTT. Translation: CASSRAGSDTQYF.

The chain couples TRBV28 to TRBJ2-7; 8 positions match TRBD2. After removal of 4 bases from V and 0 bases from J, the junction contained 5 bases not matched to a gene. The CDR3 loop spans 15 amino acids. The germline V gene encodes CDR1 MDHEN and CDR2 SYDVKM. The CDR3 protein is CASSSQAGVSYEQYF. The DNA of the CDR3 is TGTGCCAGCAGTTCGCAAGCGGGAGTCTCCTACGAGCAGTACTTC.

This clonotype was detected only a few times. This chain connects TRBV7-3 to TRBJ2-5; possible D gene TRBD2, 6 bases. The length of the CDR3 is 15 residues. Trimming shortened V by 2 bases and J by 2 bases, and 12 bases separated the two germline ends. CDR1 and CDR2 from the germline V gene are SGHTA and FQGTGA. The CDR3 here is CASSLGGTSQETQYF. The CDR3 DNA follows: TGTGCCAGCAGCTTAGGCGGGACTTCTCAAGAGACCCAGTACTTC.

The J gene is TRBJ2-6, the V gene TRBV6-1; D ambiguous. Germline-derived CDR1 and CDR2 are MNHNS and SASEGT. The V gene lost 2 bases and the J gene lost 3 bases, with 11 bases spanning the gap. The CDR3 totals 16 residues. The CDR3 DNA is TGTGCCAGCAGTGAATTTGGGTTTTATGGGGCCAACGTCCTGACTTTC. Its translation is CASSEFGFYGANVLTF.

The chain joins TRBV6-2 or TRBV6-3 to TRBJ2-3; no firm D call. The length of the CDR3 is 15 residues. In germline, CDR1 is MNHEY, CDR2 SVGEGT. Trimming stripped 7 bases from V and 0 bases from J, with 14 bases between. The CDR3 coding sequence is TGTGCCAGCATCTATAGGCGGCCGAGCACAGATACGCAGTATTTT. This encodes CASIYRRPSTDTQYF.

This clonotype was detected a few times. This chain links TRBV7-9 with TRBJ1-2, with 11 bases aligning to TRBD1. In germline, CDR1 is SEHNR, CDR2 FQNEAQ (reference sequence). Unmatched junction bases numbered 10, after V lost 3 bases and J lost 7 bases. The CDR3 runs 16 residues. The CDR3 sequence: CASSFGQGASTIGYTF. The CDR3 DNA reads TGTGCCAGCAGCTTCGGACAGGGGGCGAGCACCATTGGCTACACCTTC. Full variable domain (rest looked up from reference TRBV7-9 and TRBJ1-2): DTGVSQNPRHKITKRGQNVTFRCDPISEHNRLYWYRQTLGQGPEFLTYFQNEAQLEKSRLLSDRFSAERPKGSFSTLEIQRTEQGDSAMYLCASSFGQGASTIGYTFGSGTRLTVV.

This clonotype showed up just a few times. The chain recombines TRBV18 with TRBJ2-5; D remains ambiguous. Germline assignment: CDR1 KGHSH and CDR2 LQKENI. The CDR3 has 14 amino acids. Trimming took off 0 bases at V and 2 bases at J, with 7 bases between the two ends. CDR3 protein: CASSPPGSQETQYF. As DNA, the CDR3 is TGTGCCAGCTCACCACCGGGTAGTCAAGAGACCCAGTACTTC.

The V and J genes are TRBV2 and TRBJ2-2; 7 positions match TRBD2. The CDR3 is made up of 16 amino acids. CDR1 SNHLY and CDR2 FYNNEI come from the germline V gene. J was trimmed by 0 bases and V by 5 bases; bases with no gene match: 6. CDR3 DNA sequence: TGTGCCAGCAGTCAAGGGGCGGGGGCGAACACCGGGGAGCTGTTTTTT. Its protein product is CASSQGAGANTGELFF.

The table lists this clonotype with a few counts. The chain has TRBV4-1 and TRBJ1-2; TRBD1 aligns across 9 bases. Germline loops: CDR1 MGHRA, CDR2 YSYEKL. This CDR3 region has 13 residues. The junction had 4 bases not matched to a gene; V was cut back by 8 bases and J by 3 bases. CDR3 loop: CASSTGGDYGYTF. The CDR3 DNA reads TGCGCCAGCTCGACAGGGGGGGACTATGGCTACACCTTC.

This chain links TRBV20-1 with TRBJ1-1, with D unclear. Looked up from germline, CDR1 is DFQATT and CDR2 is SNEGSKA (reference sequence). V dropped 0 bases and J dropped 1 base, with 6 bases sitting between them. The CDR3 runs 13 residues. CDR3: CSARDLPNTEAFF. CDR3 DNA: TGCAGTGCTAGAGATCTTCCGAACACTGAAGCTTTCTTT.

The chain is built from TRBV20-1 and TRBJ2-2, with a possible D match to TRBD2 (7 bases). Germline assignment: CDR1 DFQATT and CDR2 SNEGSKA (reference sequence). The CDR3 is made up of 14 amino acids. V shed 4 bases and J shed 6 bases, with 15 bases lying between them. CDR3 amino acids: CSANVGGAAGELFF. CDR3 sequence (DNA): TGCAGTGCTAATGTAGGGGGGGCCGCCGGGGAGCTGTTTTTT.

A few counts support this clonotype. V gene TRBV18 combines with J gene TRBJ2-7; 7 bases map to TRBD2. Germline trimming cut 2 bases from V and 5 bases from J; bases unmatched to any gene: 6. The V gene's germline CDR1 is KGHSH and CDR2 LQKENI. CDR3 size: 14 residues. CDR3 residues: CASSPFAGENEQYF. The CDR3, as DNA: TGTGCCAGCTCACCATTCGCGGGAGAGAACGAGCAGTACTTC.

This clonotype was counted many times. The gene calls are TRBV28 and TRBJ2-7, with D possibly TRBD1 on 6 matching bases. CDR3 length equals 15 residues. The germline CDR1 and CDR2 sequences are MDHEN and SYDVKM. Trimming took 2 bases from V and 0 from J, leaving 11 bases between them. CDR3 nucleotide sequence: TGTGCCAGCAGTTTAGAGACAGGACACTCCTACGAGCAGTACTTC. Translated: CASSLETGHSYEQYF.